The sequence of this T cell receptor (beta chain) was determined in a study of patients and donors after allogeneic stem cell transplantation. The length of the CDR3 is 13 residues. The V gene lost 4 bases and the J gene lost 3 bases, with 9 bases spanning the gap. This clonotype turned up a few times. From the RT-PCR reads, TCRdb called clonotypes with MiXCR, one entry per CDR3 protein. The sample contains fewer than 75,000 distinct CDR3 sequences, approximately 26% of which appear only once. This TCR came from a human donor who was either an allogeneic HSCT recipient or a stem cell or donor lymphocyte infusion donor (not recorded which). It is not recorded whose cells these are; they may come from a transplant donor. This chain uses TRBV12-3 or TRBV12-4 with TRBJ1-1; tentative D call: TRBD1 (6 bases). The specimen sequenced was blood, either unsorted or a sorted T cell fraction (not recorded which). The CDR3 region is CASSYREDTEAFF. CDR3 DNA sequence: TGTGCCAGCAGTTACAGGGAGGACACTGAAGCTTTCTTT.